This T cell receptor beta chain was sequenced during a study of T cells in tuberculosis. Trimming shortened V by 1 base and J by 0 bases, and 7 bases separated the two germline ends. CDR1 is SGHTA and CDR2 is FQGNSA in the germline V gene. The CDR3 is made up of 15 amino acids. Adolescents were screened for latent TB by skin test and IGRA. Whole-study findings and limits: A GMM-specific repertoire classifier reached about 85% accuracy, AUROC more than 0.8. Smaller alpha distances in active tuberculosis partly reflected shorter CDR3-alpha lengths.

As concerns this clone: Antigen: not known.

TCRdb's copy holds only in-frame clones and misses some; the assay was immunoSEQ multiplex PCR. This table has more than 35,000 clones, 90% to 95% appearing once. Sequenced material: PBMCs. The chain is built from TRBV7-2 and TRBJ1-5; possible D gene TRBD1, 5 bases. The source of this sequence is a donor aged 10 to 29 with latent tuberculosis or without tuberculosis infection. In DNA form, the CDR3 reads TGTGCCAGCAGCTTAGTAACAGGTAGCAATCAGCCCCAGCATTTT. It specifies CASSLVTGSNQPQHF.